Sequencing of this T cell receptor (beta chain) was carried out in a study of blood T cell repertoires in COVID-19. Here immunoSEQ multiplex PCR was the method, and the copy in TCRdb shows in-frame clones only, minus some. The repertoire has about 280,000 clones, around 93% of them found once; the top ten carry around 2.8%. With 1 base removed from V and 1 base from J, the gap between germline ends came to 8 bases. This CDR3 region has 14 residues. Germline V gene data show CDR1 as SEHNR and CDR2 as FQNEAQ (reference sequence). This receptor was obtained from a middle-aged man who had been exposed to COVID-19. The chain couples TRBV7-9 to TRBJ2-7, with a tentative D call TRBD1 (6 bases). Material: PBMCs or T cells enriched from blood (not recorded which). CDR3 protein: CASSLGDISYEQYF. The CDR3 DNA follows: TGTGCCAGCAGCTTAGGGGACATTTCCTACGAGCAGTACTTC.